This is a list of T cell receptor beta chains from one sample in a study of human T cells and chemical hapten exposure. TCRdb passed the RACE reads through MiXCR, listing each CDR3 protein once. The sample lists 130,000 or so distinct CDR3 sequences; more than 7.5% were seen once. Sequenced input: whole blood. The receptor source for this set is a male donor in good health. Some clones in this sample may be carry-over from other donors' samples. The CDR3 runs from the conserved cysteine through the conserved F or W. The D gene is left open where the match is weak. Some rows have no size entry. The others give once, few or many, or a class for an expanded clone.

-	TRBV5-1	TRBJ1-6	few	CASSDWDLSPNSPLHF	TGCGCCAGCTCCGATTGGGACCTTTCTCCTAATTCACCCCTCCACTTT
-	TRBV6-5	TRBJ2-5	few	CASSWNYRDHQYF	TGTGCCAGCAGTTGGAACTACCGGGACCACCAGTACTTC
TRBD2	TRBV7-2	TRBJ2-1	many	CASSSPGLAGWVQFF	TGTGCCAGCAGCTCTCCTGGACTAGCGGGATGGGTGCAGTTCTTC
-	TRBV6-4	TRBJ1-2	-	CASSPEGSPAVYTF	TGTGCCAGCAGCCCTGAAGGGTCCCCAGCCGTCTACACCTTC
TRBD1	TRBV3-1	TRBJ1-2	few	CASSQSNRGNGYTF	TGTGCCAGCAGCCAAAGTAACAGGGGGAATGGCTACACCTTC
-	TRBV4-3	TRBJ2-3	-	CASSPDSTDTQYF	TGCGCCAGCAGCCCCGACAGCACAGATACGCAGTATTTT
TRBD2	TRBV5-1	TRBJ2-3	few	CASSSTQGGVSIGPDTQYF	TGCGCCAGCAGCTCCACCCAGGGAGGGGTTTCGATAGGGCCAGATACGCAGTATTTT
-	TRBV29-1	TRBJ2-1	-	CSVKGGDYNEQFF	TGCAGCGTTAAGGGGGGGGACTACAATGAGCAGTTCTTC
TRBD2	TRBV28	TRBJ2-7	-	CASSLLQASGRLYF	TGTGCCAGCAGTTTACTCCAGGCTAGCGGGAGGTTGTACTTC
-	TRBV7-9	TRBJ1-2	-	CASSLFSPRVQTYGYTF	TGTGCCAGCAGCTTATTCTCCCCCCGGGTACAGACGTATGGCTACACCTTC
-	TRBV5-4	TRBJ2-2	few	CASSFDWAGNTGELFF	TGTGCCAGCAGCTTCGACTGGGCCGGGAACACCGGGGAGCTGTTTTTT
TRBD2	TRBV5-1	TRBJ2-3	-	CASSLGSPGLPTITDTQYF	TGCGCCAGCAGCTTGGGTTCCCCGGGACTACCAACGATCACAGATACGCAGTATTTT
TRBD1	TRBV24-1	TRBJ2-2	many	CATSEGDREVGELFF	TGTGCCACCAGTGAAGGGGACAGGGAAGTCGGGGAGCTGTTTTTT
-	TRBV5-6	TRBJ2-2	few	CASKEGALVTGELFF	TGTGCCAGCAAAGAAGGGGCGCTGGTCACCGGGGAGCTGTTTTTT
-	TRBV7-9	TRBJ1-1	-	CASSLAGENTEAFF	TGTGCCAGCAGCTTGGCGGGGGAGAACACTGAAGCTTTCTTT
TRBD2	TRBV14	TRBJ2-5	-	CASSQPRLTSGNQETQYF	TGTGCCAGCAGCCAACCTCGCCTGACTAGCGGGAACCAAGAGACCCAGTACTTC
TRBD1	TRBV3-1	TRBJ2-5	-	CASSRDRHQETQYF	TGTGCCAGCAGCCGGGACAGACACCAAGAGACCCAGTACTTC
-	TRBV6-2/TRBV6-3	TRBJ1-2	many	CASSNGRAIYGYTF	TGTGCCAGCAGCAATGGACGCGCCATCTATGGCTACACCTTC
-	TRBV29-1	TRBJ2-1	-	CSGSPLAVYNEQFF	TGCAGCGGCTCCCCTCTAGCAGTTTACAATGAGCAGTTCTTC
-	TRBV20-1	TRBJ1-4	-	CSARGVGAKREKLFF	TGCAGTGCTAGGGGTGTTGGGGCGAAAAGGGAAAAACTGTTTTTT
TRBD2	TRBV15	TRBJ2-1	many	CATSTPGLAVSYNEQFF	TGTGCCACCAGCACACCGGGACTAGCCGTATCCTACAATGAGCAGTTCTTC
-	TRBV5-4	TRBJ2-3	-	CASSLAPGMADTQYF	TGTGCCAGCAGCTTGGCGCCAGGGATGGCAGATACGCAGTATTTT
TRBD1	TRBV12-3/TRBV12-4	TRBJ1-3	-	CASRTGYSGNTIYF	TGTGCCAGCAGGACAGGGTACTCTGGAAACACCATATATTTT
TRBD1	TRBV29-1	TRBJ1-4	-	CSANTDRGSNEKLFF	TGCAGCGCCAACACCGACAGGGGGTCTAATGAAAAACTGTTTTTT
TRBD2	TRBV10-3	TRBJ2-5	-	CAISESPLAGGQETQYF	TGTGCCATCAGTGAGTCGCCCCTAGCGGGGGGACAAGAGACCCAGTACTTC
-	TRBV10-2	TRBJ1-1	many	CASSEGRVEAFF	TGCGCCAGCAGTGAGGGCAGGGTCGAAGCTTTCTTT